The clone carrying this TCR beta chain was seen a single time. Its antigen remains unidentified. This record comes from a study of tumor-infiltrating lymphocytes in localized non-small cell lung cancer. Whole-study context: Patients included smokers and never-smokers with various histologies, some sampled after neoadjuvant chemotherapy.

Per the germline V gene, CDR1 is SGHAT and CDR2 is FQNNGV. Trimming shortened V by 8 bases and J by 1 base, and 11 bases separated the two germline ends. The CDR3 totals 13 residues. Study observations and caveats: Tumors had more T cell infiltration than uninvolved lung, per TCRbeta sequencing and CD3 counts.

Only in-frame clones appear in the TCRdb table, and some are missing; sequencing was by immunoSEQ multiplex PCR. The data show a few thousand clones, with roughly 95% seen just once and 3% to 4% held by the top ten. The rearrangement uses TRBV11-2 and TRBJ1-1, with D unclear. Sequencing was done on a sample of uninvolved lung tissue not adjacent to the tumor. The receptor's source is a human donor with non-small cell lung cancer. The CDR3 region is CASHPGPNTEAFF. CDR3 coding DNA: TGTGCCAGCCACCCCGGACCGAACACTGAAGCTTTCTTT.